The 23 T cell receptor beta chains reported below all come from one sample, sequenced in a study of T-cell reconstitution after alpha-beta-depleted transplantation in children (dated by TCRdb to the mid-2010s). Receptors were amplified or captured by PCR. The sequencer was an Illumina HiSeq 2500. TCR library preparation used molecular barcoding, with unique molecular identifiers applied to normalize quantification of the TCRbeta repertoire. The raw public data were reprocessed by TCRdb itself: fastp quality trimming at Q25, MiXCR clonotype calling, in-frame beta chains only. CDR3 protein duplicates are merged, each entry listing the most common genes and DNA. This sample has approximately 800,000 distinct CDR3 sequences in its table, and 15% to 20% of those were observed once. Under 6% of the sample is taken by the ten largest. According to the study, the label for this sample's treatment or condition signals: allogeneic hematopoietic cell transplantation with graft depleted of TCRalphabeta T cells and CD19 B cells.

Sample: PBMCs, mostly from graft donor cells, taken 360 days after TCRalphabeta/CD19-depleted stem cell transplant. These receptors were obtained from a male patient between 10 and 17 years old who had a stem cell transplant for acute lymphoblastic leukemia, so the T cells may come from the graft donor.

This clonotype was detected only a few times. The CDR3 nucleotides read TGTGCCAGCAGCCCCGGGGATCACGGCTACACCTTC. Protein product: CASSPGDHGYTF. The chain links TRBV6-5 to TRBJ1-2; D gene ambiguous. This CDR3 spans 12 amino acids. V was cut by 6 bases and J by 8 bases, with 13 bases left in between. Looked up from germline, CDR1 is MNHEY and CDR2 is SVGAGI.

This clonotype was recorded a few times. The chain uses TRBV6-5 and TRBJ2-7; possibly TRBD1 for D (6 bases). This CDR3 is 16 amino acids long. Germline CDR1 reads MNHEY; CDR2 reads SVGAGI. V lost 0 bases, J lost 3 bases, and 15 bases lay in between. The CDR3 region has the DNA TGTGCCAGCAGTTACTCTTGGGGGCCCTTAGGCTACGAGCAGTACTTC. Encoded protein: CASSYSWGPLGYEQYF.

V and J are TRBV7-3 and TRBJ2-3; 10 bases match TRBD2. The CDR3 has 15 residues. Germline CDR1 reads SGHTA; CDR2 reads FQGTGA. With 1 base clipped from V and 7 bases from J, the junction kept 5 bases outside the gene matches. The CDR3 DNA sequence: TGTGCCAGCAGCTTAAAAGCGGGAGGGCCCCATACGCAGTATTTT. Translating gives CASSLKAGGPHTQYF.

This clonotype has just a few counts. The chain uses TRBV7-4 and TRBJ1-4; D not resolved. There are 16 residues in the CDR3. V was shortened by 4 bases and J by 1 base, with 13 bases between the two germline ends. Germline CDR1 reads SGHVT; CDR2 reads SQSDAQ. CDR3 nucleotides: TGTGCCAGCAGCTGGGCCAAGAGCTTAACTAATGAAAAACTGTTTTTT. Translating gives CASSWAKSLTNEKLFF.

This clonotype was observed at least ten times. The chain is built from TRBV5-1 and TRBJ2-1, with 12 bases matching TRBD1. This CDR3 contains 15 residues. From germline, CDR1 is SGHRS and CDR2 YFSETQ. V was clipped by 6 bases and J by 6 bases; unmatched bases: 7. The CDR3 sequence is CASTTSGQGANEQFF. The CDR3 region has the DNA TGCGCCAGCACAACCTCGGGACAGGGGGCCAATGAGCAGTTCTTC. The full variable domain, in which reference TRBV5-1 and TRBJ2-1 provide the parts outside the CDR3, is KAGVTQTPRYLIKTRGQQVTLSCSPISGHRSVSWYQQTPGQGLQFLFEYFSETQRNKGNFPGRFSGRQFSNSRSEMNVSTLELGDSALYLCASTTSGQGANEQFFGPGTRLTVL.

This clonotype was counted a few times. This rearrangement joins TRBV5-1 to TRBJ2-7; tentatively, D is TRBD1 or TRBD2 (5 bases each). The V gene lost 4 bases and the J gene lost 2 bases, with 10 bases spanning the gap. CDR1 is SGHRS and CDR2 is YFSETQ in the germline V gene. The CDR3 has 13 residues. Written as DNA, the CDR3 is TGCGCCAGCAGCCACGGGGCTGCCTACGAGCAGTACTTC. The encoded protein is CASSHGAAYEQYF.

The rearrangement links TRBV21-1 to TRBJ2-7; no DNA check was done on the table's D call, TRBD2. TRBV21-1 has pseudogene status. CDR3 length equals 16 residues. As DNA, the CDR3 is TGTGCCAGCAGCCTAACGGACTCTCTGAGGTGTGGGCAGTGGTACTTC. It yields the protein CASSLTDSLRCGQWYF.

The rearrangement uses TRBV5-1 and TRBJ2-7; 9 positions match TRBD2. The V gene's germline CDR1 is SGHRS and CDR2 YFSETQ. The CDR3 is made up of 16 amino acids. V lost 4 bases and J lost 3; bases outside the gene matches: 11. The CDR3 is CASSPLLAGRGYEQYF. As DNA, the CDR3 is TGCGCCAGCAGCCCCCTCCTAGCGGGAAGGGGCTACGAGCAGTACTTC.

In its sample, this clonotype was seen a few times. The rearrangement joins TRBV5-1 to TRBJ2-7; TRBD1 or TRBD2 may be the D gene (5 bases each). This CDR3 has 16 amino acids. Trimming pared 2 bases from V and 2 bases from J, leaving 17 bases between. Germline V gene sequence: CDR1 SGHRS, CDR2 YFSETQ. The CDR3 DNA reads TGCGCCAGCAGCTTCGGGGCCGGGACGCTAACCTACGAGCAGTACTTC. Translation: CASSFGAGTLTYEQYF.

This clonotype has only a few counts. The chain uses TRBV12-3 or TRBV12-4 and TRBJ2-1, with D tentatively TRBD1 or TRBD2 (5 bases each). The CDR3 contains 13 residues. V was clipped by 3 bases and J by 10 bases, with 13 bases between them. The CDR3, as DNA: TGTGCCAGCAGTTTTCTGGAGAGGGACGAGCAGTTCTTC. Protein sequence: CASSFLERDEQFF.

J is TRBJ2-5 and V is TRBV9, with 15 bases identical to TRBD2. Germline-derived CDR1 and CDR2 are SGDLS and YYNGEE. V lost 2 bases, J lost 3 bases, and 2 bases stayed unmatched. The CDR3 has 16 residues. The DNA for the CDR3 is TGTGCCAGCAGCGTCGGACTAGCGGGAGGGAAAGAGACCCAGTACTTC. Residues: CASSVGLAGGKETQYF.

The CDR3 is CASSLTPGDNSPLHF. CDR3 sequence (DNA): TGCGCCAGCAGCTTGACCCCGGGAGATAATTCACCCCTCCACTTT. The chain employs TRBV5-1 and TRBJ1-6; D is ambiguous. Germline CDR1 SGHRS, CDR2 YFSETQ. With 1 base removed from V and 5 bases from J, the gap between germline ends came to 10 bases. This CDR3 spans 15 amino acids.

This chain links TRBV18 with TRBJ2-1; 7 nucleotides line up with TRBD2. This CDR3 has 14 amino acids. Germline V gene sequence: CDR1 KGHSH, CDR2 LQKENI. With 3 bases clipped from V and 9 bases from J, the junction kept 8 bases outside the gene matches. The CDR3 protein is CASSPGTNQGEQFF. For the CDR3, the DNA is TGTGCCAGCTCACCGGGGACTAATCAGGGTGAGCAGTTCTTC.

This clonotype was seen a few times. V usage is TRBV9 and J usage is TRBJ2-3; possibly TRBD2 for D (6 bases). The V end lost 0 bases, the J end lost 0 bases, and 8 bases lay between the germline ends. The CDR3 has 15 amino acids. Per germline, CDR1 SGDLS and CDR2 YYNGEE. The CDR3 region is CASSVEGGSTDTQYF. In DNA form, the CDR3 reads TGTGCCAGCAGCGTAGAAGGAGGGAGCACAGATACGCAGTATTTT.

Many counts were recorded for this clonotype. The rearrangement links TRBV5-1 to TRBJ2-5, with 11 bases aligning to TRBD2. With V trimmed by 0 bases and J by 2 bases, 9 bases remained unmatched. The germline gives CDR1 SGHRS, CDR2 YFSETQ. The CDR3 is 18 amino acids. The CDR3 DNA follows: TGCGCCAGCAGCTTGGGACTGACTAGCGGGACTCGACAAGAGACCCAGTACTTC. Translating it yields CASSLGLTSGTRQETQYF.

This clonotype turned up a few times. The chain is built from TRBV27 and TRBJ1-4, with 8 bases lining up with TRBD1. The CDR3 runs to 15 residues. CDR1 is MNHEY, CDR2 SMNVEV, per germline (reference sequence). V lost 5 bases to trimming and J lost 8 bases; unmatched junction nucleotides: 10. The DNA for the CDR3 is TGTGCCAGCAGTCCCCTGACAGGGGTCTTGGAAAAACTGTTTTTT. This sequence encodes CASSPLTGVLEKLFF.

This chain links TRBV6-1 with TRBJ1-4, with 10 bases lining up with TRBD1. The CDR3 is 14 residues long. V shed 7 bases and J 4 bases; nucleotides not matched to a gene: 3. Germline CDR1 reads MNHNS; CDR2 reads SASEGT. CDR3 residues: CASKRDRGNEKLFF. In DNA, the CDR3 is TGTGCCAGCAAACGGGACAGGGGTAATGAAAAACTGTTTTTT.

This clonotype was seen repeatedly, ten times or more. The rearrangement uses TRBV4-1 and TRBJ1-5; a possible D gene is TRBD1 (5 bases). The CDR3 covers 15 residues. Trimming cost V 0 bases and J 3 bases, with 9 bases left between them. Per the germline V gene, CDR1 is MGHRA and CDR2 is YSYEKL. The CDR3 protein is CASSQEAGHNQPQHF. CDR3 DNA sequence: TGCGCCAGCAGCCAAGAAGCCGGACACAATCAGCCCCAGCATTTT.

The chain is built from TRBV20-1 and TRBJ2-7; no clear D gene. The V gene lost 3 bases and the J gene lost 0 bases, with 12 bases spanning the gap. In germline, CDR1 is DFQATT, CDR2 SNEGSKA (reference sequence). The CDR3 sequence is 14 residues long. The CDR3 bases are TGCAGTGCTAGCCCTGGAGCGTACTCCTACGAGCAGTACTTC. Translation: CSASPGAYSYEQYF.

The chain has TRBV7-6 and TRBJ2-7; TRBD2 matches at 10 bases. Looked up from germline, CDR1 is SGHVS and CDR2 is FNYEAQ. The CDR3 length is 16 residues. Germline trimming cut 5 bases from V and 0 bases from J; bases unmatched to any gene: 7. CDR3 sequence (DNA): TGTGCCAGCAGCGCTATACTAGCGGGGAGCTCCTACGAGCAGTACTTC. It encodes CASSAILAGSSYEQYF. The full variable domain, in which reference TRBV7-6 and TRBJ2-7 provide the parts outside the CDR3, is GAGVSQSPRYKVTKRGQDVALRCDPISGHVSLYWYRQALGQGPEFLTYFNYEAQQDKSGLPNDRFSAERPEGSISTLTIQRTEQRDSAMYRCASSAILAGSSYEQYFGPGTRLTVT.

In its sample, this clonotype was seen a few times. The V and J genes are TRBV24-1 and TRBJ2-1; D is ambiguous. From germline, CDR1 is KGHDR and CDR2 SFDVKD. The CDR3 has 13 residues. V lost 5 bases to trimming and J lost 7 bases, with 11 bases between them. CDR3 nucleotide sequence: TGTGCCACCAGTGGACTCAAGCGTAATGAGCAGTTCTTC. Translation gives CATSGLKRNEQFF.

This clonotype appeared many times. CDR3 sequence: CASGRDSGEKLFF. The CDR3 region has the DNA TGTGCCAGCGGCCGGGACAGCGGAGAAAAACTGTTTTTT. The rearrangement joins TRBV12-3 or TRBV12-4 to TRBJ1-4, with 7 bases that match TRBD1. After removal of 8 bases from V and 8 bases from J, the junction contained 8 bases not matched to a gene. The CDR3 has 13 residues.

This sequence joins TRBV27 and TRBJ2-1; 7 bases match TRBD2. V gave up 7 bases and J gave up 8 bases; unmatched junction bases: 26. From germline, CDR1 is MNHEY and CDR2 SMNVEV (reference sequence). The CDR3 is 19 amino acids. As DNA, the CDR3 is TGTGCCAGCACCTCGAGTGTAAGGGGCGGGAGACTAGCTGGCTATGAGCAGTTCTTC. Translated: CASTSSVRGGRLAGYEQFF.